The clone carrying this T cell receptor (beta chain) has at least ten counts. The antigen remains unidentified. Germline lookup yields CDR1 LNHDA and CDR2 SQIVND (reference sequence). The V end was cut by 5 bases, the J end by 3 bases, with 13 bases between. This CDR3 has 15 amino acids. Time point meaning: newly diagnosed GD, antithyroid drugs for less than 3 months. PBMC RNA was the source of the TCR library. The sample originates from a study of regulatory T cells in long-lasting Graves disease. Study findings and constraints: Among persistent patients, a larger number of public clonotypes were shared (about 3,000) than among newly diagnosed patients (just over 950).

iRepertoire HTBI primers and Arm-PCR of CDR3 regions built TCR beta libraries. Authors' analysis steps: In the combined samples, 55 to 75 TRBV and 14 to 15 TRBJ segments were identified. TCRdb analysed the multiplex PCR reads with MiXCR anew, one entry per CDR3 protein. For this entry, the V and J calls and clone size follow TCRdb and not the study's own pipeline. The sample shows approximately 540,000 distinct CDR3 sequences, around 12% of them seen only once. These sequences were also reported in another study, on T cells in Graves' hyperthyroidism and ophthalmopathy. From that paper: During a first-round RT-PCR of the TCR CDR3, the HTBI primer set was used. Ophthalmopathy cases were set apart from stable hyperthyroidism by a 13 V-J model.

V usage is TRBV19 and J usage is TRBJ2-2; the D gene is possibly TRBD2 (5 bases). Specimen: peripheral blood mononuclear cells (PBMCs), collected at new diagnosis, from a patient treated with antithyroid drugs. The receptor was isolated from a woman aged 30 to 39 with Graves disease. The CDR3 spells CASSPRTAYTGELFF. CDR3 sequence (DNA): TGTGCCAGTAGTCCTCGGACTGCCTACACCGGGGAGCTGTTTTTT.